Detailed here is one T cell receptor beta chain. Germline-derived CDR1 and CDR2 are SNHLY and FYNNEI. Trimming took 7 bases from V and 6 from J, leaving 15 bases between them. This CDR3 is 14 amino acids long. Study processing details: Amplifying reference gene primers gave estimates of nucleated cell counts. Data came from immunoSEQ multiplex PCR; TCRdb stores just in-frame clones and leaves some out. Clone size and the V and J calls come from that table; the DNA yielded D and trimming. The sample shows around 220,000 clones, 85% to 95% of them seen only once. The data stem from a study of blood T cell repertoires in COVID-19.

The source material was PBMCs or T cells enriched from blood (not recorded which). The sequence came from a woman aged 18-29 years who had recovered from COVID-19. V gene TRBV2 combines with J gene TRBJ2-2; TRBD2 is a possible D gene (5 bases). The CDR3 sequence: CASTEEQQAGELFF. In nucleotides, the CDR3 is TGTGCCAGCACGGAGGAACAGCAGGCCGGGGAGCTGTTTTTT.